This T cell receptor beta chain was recovered during a study of human CD8 memory T cell subsets. Study-wide points: Precursor exhausted T cells appeared less diverse than stem-like memory T cells according to Chao1 estimates.

Note on this clonotype: The antigen is unknown.

Healthy donor buffy coats were the source of the PBMC. Extraction of RNA, which was performed with an RNeasy Mini Kit, drew on duplicate vials of some 150,000 sorted CD8+ T cells per subset. Researchers made TCR beta libraries via UMI-labeled 5' RACE. TCRdb reprocessed the 5' RACE reads; each CDR3 protein has one entry and no DNA is given. Its listing shows approximately 7,800 distinct CDR3 sequences. This CDR3 spans 14 amino acids. Germline CDR1 reads PRHDT; CDR2 reads FYEKMQ (reference sequence). This sequence joins TRBV13 and TRBJ2-3; checking the TCRdb D call of TRBD2 is not possible without DNA. This receptor was identified in a human donor in good health. Material: CD8+ T cells from PBMCs. CDR3 protein: CASSPSGRQDTQYF.